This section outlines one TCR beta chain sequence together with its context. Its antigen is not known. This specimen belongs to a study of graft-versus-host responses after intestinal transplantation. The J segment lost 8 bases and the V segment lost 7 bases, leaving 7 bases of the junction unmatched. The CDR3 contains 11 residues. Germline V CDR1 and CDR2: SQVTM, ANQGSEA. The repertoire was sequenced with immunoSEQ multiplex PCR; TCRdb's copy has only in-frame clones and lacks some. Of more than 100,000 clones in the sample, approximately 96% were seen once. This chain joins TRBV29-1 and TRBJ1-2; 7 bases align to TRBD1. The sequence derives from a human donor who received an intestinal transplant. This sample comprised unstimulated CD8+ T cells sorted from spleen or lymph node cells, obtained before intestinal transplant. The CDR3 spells CSAQGDLGYTF. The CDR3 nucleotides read TGCAGCGCCCAGGGGGACCTCGGCTACACCTTC. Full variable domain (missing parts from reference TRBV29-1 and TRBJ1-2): SAVISQKPSRDICQRGTSLTIQCQVDSQVTMMFWYRQQPGQSLTLIATANQGSEATYESGFVIDKFPISRPNLTFSTLTVSNMSPEDSSIYLCSAQGDLGYTFGSGTRLTVV.